A selection of T cell receptor beta chains follows, all from one sample in a study of CD8+CD57+ T cells in acquired aplastic anemia. Via MiXCR, TCRdb re-called the reads, giving one row per CDR3 protein. This sample has about 270,000 distinct CDR3 sequences, with 55% to 65% found just once. The specimen was sorted CD4+, CD8+, or CD8+CD57+ T cells (not recorded which) from PBMCs. These receptors all come from a human donor with severe aplastic anemia or a healthy control (not recorded which). Both conserved end residues are part of each CDR3. Each record gives: V gene, D gene, J gene, clone size, CDR3 DNA, CDR3 protein. D genes are given only for firm matches. Only part of the rows carry a size: once, few, many, or a class if the clone is expanded.

v_gene: TRBV5-1; d_gene: TRBD2; j_gene: TRBJ2-1; abundance: .; CDR3nt: TGCGCCAGCAGCTCCCAAGGTGGCGGGGGGGCCTATCCCAATGAGCAGTTCTTC; CDR3aa: CASSSQGGGGAYPNEQFF
v_gene: TRBV29-1; d_gene: TRBD2; j_gene: TRBJ2-5; abundance: many; CDR3nt: TGCAGCGTTGGACTAGCGGTTCAAGAGACCCAGTACTTC; CDR3aa: CSVGLAVQETQYF
v_gene: TRBV7-8; d_gene: .; j_gene: TRBJ1-1; abundance: .; CDR3nt: TGTGCCAGCAACCCTAGAAGGGACTTGAACACTGAAGCTTTCTTT; CDR3aa: CASNPRRDLNTEAFF
v_gene: TRBV20-1; d_gene: .; j_gene: TRBJ2-6; abundance: .; CDR3nt: TGCAGTGCGCCCAGCTCTGGGGCCAACGTCCTGACTTTC; CDR3aa: CSAPSSGANVLTF
v_gene: TRBV3-1; d_gene: TRBD1; j_gene: TRBJ1-4; abundance: many; CDR3nt: TGTGCCAGCAGCCAGCTAACCGGACAGGGACGTGAAAAACTGTTTTTT; CDR3aa: CASSQLTGQGREKLFF
v_gene: TRBV20-1; d_gene: TRBD1; j_gene: TRBJ1-6; abundance: .; CDR3nt: TGCAGTGCTCGTACCGGGACAGGGAGGAATTCACCCCTCCACTTT; CDR3aa: CSARTGTGRNSPLHF
v_gene: TRBV9; d_gene: .; j_gene: TRBJ2-3; abundance: .; CDR3nt: TGTGCCAGCAGCGTAGTTGGGGTTGGGAGCACAGATACGCAGTATTTT; CDR3aa: CASSVVGVGSTDTQYF
v_gene: TRBV27; d_gene: .; j_gene: TRBJ1-2; abundance: .; CDR3nt: TGTGCCAGCAGTCTGGGGTGGGGGAATAACGGTGGCTACACCTTC; CDR3aa: CASSLGWGNNGGYTF
v_gene: TRBV7-9; d_gene: .; j_gene: TRBJ1-5; abundance: .; CDR3nt: TGTGCCAGCAGTTTGGGAGGGGATGGGAGCAATCAGCCCCAGCATTTT; CDR3aa: CASSLGGDGSNQPQHF
v_gene: TRBV9; d_gene: TRBD1; j_gene: TRBJ1-3; abundance: .; CDR3nt: TGTGCCAGCAGTTCTGGAGGAGGGGGCACAAGCTCTGGAAACACCATATATTTT; CDR3aa: CASSSGGGGTSSGNTIYF
v_gene: TRBV7-2; d_gene: .; j_gene: TRBJ2-7; abundance: .; CDR3nt: TGTGCCAGCAGCTTGGTGGCGTCAGGGGATTCCTACGAGCAGTACTTC; CDR3aa: CASSLVASGDSYEQYF
v_gene: TRBV7-3; d_gene: .; j_gene: TRBJ2-2; abundance: .; CDR3nt: TGTGCCAGCAGCTTAGCATGGAACACCGGGGAGCTGTTTTTT; CDR3aa: CASSLAWNTGELFF
v_gene: TRBV2; d_gene: TRBD1; j_gene: TRBJ1-1; abundance: .; CDR3nt: TGTGCCAGCAGTGGATTAGCAACGACAGGGGACGACACTGAAGCTTTCTTT; CDR3aa: CASSGLATTGDDTEAFF
v_gene: TRBV13; d_gene: .; j_gene: TRBJ2-5; abundance: .; CDR3nt: TGTGCCAGCAGCTTAGGAAGGGGCCAAGAGACCCAGTACTTC; CDR3aa: CASSLGRGQETQYF
v_gene: TRBV19; d_gene: .; j_gene: TRBJ2-5; abundance: many; CDR3nt: TGTGCCAGTAGTGGCTGGGACACTCAAGAGACCCAGTACTTC; CDR3aa: CASSGWDTQETQYF
v_gene: TRBV2; d_gene: .; j_gene: TRBJ2-6; abundance: .; CDR3nt: TGTGCCAGCTCCCCAGGGGTGGGTGGGGCCAACGTCCTGACTTTC; CDR3aa: CASSPGVGGANVLTF
v_gene: TRBV12-3/TRBV12-4; d_gene: TRBD2; j_gene: TRBJ2-2; abundance: many; CDR3nt: TGTGCCAGCAGTTCGGGACTAGCGGACAGAAACACCGGGGAGCTGTTTTTT; CDR3aa: CASSSGLADRNTGELFF
v_gene: TRBV2; d_gene: .; j_gene: TRBJ1-5; abundance: .; CDR3nt: TGTGCCAGCAGTGAATCCCAGGGCAATCAGCCCCAGCATTTT; CDR3aa: CASSESQGNQPQHF
v_gene: TRBV15; d_gene: TRBD2; j_gene: TRBJ2-7; abundance: few; CDR3nt: TGTGCCACCAGCAGAGAACCTAGCGGGGGGAGCTACGAGCAGTACTTC; CDR3aa: CATSREPSGGSYEQYF
v_gene: TRBV6-5; d_gene: .; j_gene: TRBJ1-2; abundance: many; CDR3nt: TGTGCCAGCAGTTACTCGGGAGTTAACTATGGCTACACCTTC; CDR3aa: CASSYSGVNYGYTF
v_gene: TRBV7-3; d_gene: TRBD1; j_gene: TRBJ1-6; abundance: .; CDR3nt: TGTGCCAGCAGCTCGGGACAGGGGGCGAGCGGCTCACCCCTCCACTTT; CDR3aa: CASSSGQGASGSPLHF
v_gene: TRBV6-5; d_gene: TRBD2; j_gene: TRBJ2-4; abundance: .; CDR3nt: TGTGCCAGCAGTAACCTAGCGGGGGGGCGGCAGCTAGCCAAAAACATTCAGTACTTC; CDR3aa: CASSNLAGGRQLAKNIQYF
v_gene: TRBV10-3; d_gene: .; j_gene: TRBJ1-1; abundance: .; CDR3nt: TGTGCCATCAGTGATCAGGGTTGGAACACTGAAGCTTTCTTT; CDR3aa: CAISDQGWNTEAFF
v_gene: TRBV9; d_gene: .; j_gene: TRBJ2-1; abundance: many; CDR3nt: TGTGCCAGCACCAACCTGGGGGTGGAGGGTAATGAGCAGTTCTTC; CDR3aa: CASTNLGVEGNEQFF
v_gene: TRBV7-2; d_gene: .; j_gene: TRBJ1-3; abundance: many; CDR3nt: TGTGCCAGCAGCCCGGAGGGCTCTGGAAACACCATATATTTT; CDR3aa: CASSPEGSGNTIYF
v_gene: TRBV6-1; d_gene: .; j_gene: TRBJ2-5; abundance: .; CDR3nt: TGTGCCAGCAGTGAAGTTTTCGGGGAGACCCAGTACTTC; CDR3aa: CASSEVFGETQYF
v_gene: TRBV20-1; d_gene: TRBD2; j_gene: TRBJ2-1; abundance: .; CDR3nt: TGCAGTGCAATAGCGGGGGGTAACGAGCAGTTCTTC; CDR3aa: CSAIAGGNEQFF
v_gene: TRBV9; d_gene: .; j_gene: TRBJ2-2; abundance: many; CDR3nt: TGTGCCAGCAGCGTAGTGGGGGGATCCACCGGGGAGCTGTTTTTT; CDR3aa: CASSVVGGSTGELFF
v_gene: TRBV29-1; d_gene: .; j_gene: TRBJ1-1; abundance: .; CDR3nt: TGCAGCGTTGCCCCGAGGGGGGGCACTGAAGCTTTCTTT; CDR3aa: CSVAPRGGTEAFF
v_gene: TRBV30; d_gene: TRBD1; j_gene: TRBJ2-7; abundance: many; CDR3nt: TGTGCCCGAACCACAGGGGTCGAGCAGTACTTC; CDR3aa: CARTTGVEQYF
v_gene: TRBV27; d_gene: TRBD2; j_gene: TRBJ2-7; abundance: few; CDR3nt: TGTGCCAGCAGTTCCAGAGCGGGGTACGAGCAGTACTTC; CDR3aa: CASSSRAGYEQYF
v_gene: TRBV9; d_gene: .; j_gene: TRBJ2-7; abundance: .; CDR3nt: TGTGCCAGCAGTCAGGGCAACTCCTACGAGCAGTACTTC; CDR3aa: CASSQGNSYEQYF
v_gene: TRBV29-1; d_gene: TRBD2; j_gene: TRBJ2-2; abundance: once; CDR3nt: TGCAGCGTGAAGTCTAGCGGGGGCAACTACAATGAGCTGTTTTTT; CDR3aa: CSVKSSGGNYNELFF
v_gene: TRBV5-8; d_gene: .; j_gene: TRBJ1-6; abundance: many; CDR3nt: TGTGCCAGCAGCTTGCGAGGAACACCAAATTCACCCCTCCACTTT; CDR3aa: CASSLRGTPNSPLHF
v_gene: TRBV7-9; d_gene: .; j_gene: TRBJ1-2; abundance: .; CDR3nt: TGTGCCAGCAGCTTAAATTACGGGACATCGGGTGTCGGTGGCTACACCTTC; CDR3aa: CASSLNYGTSGVGGYTF
v_gene: TRBV15; d_gene: .; j_gene: TRBJ1-5; abundance: .; CDR3nt: TGTGCCACCAGCAACGGAGGAGGGGGAAGCAATCAGCCCCAGCATTTT; CDR3aa: CATSNGGGGSNQPQHF